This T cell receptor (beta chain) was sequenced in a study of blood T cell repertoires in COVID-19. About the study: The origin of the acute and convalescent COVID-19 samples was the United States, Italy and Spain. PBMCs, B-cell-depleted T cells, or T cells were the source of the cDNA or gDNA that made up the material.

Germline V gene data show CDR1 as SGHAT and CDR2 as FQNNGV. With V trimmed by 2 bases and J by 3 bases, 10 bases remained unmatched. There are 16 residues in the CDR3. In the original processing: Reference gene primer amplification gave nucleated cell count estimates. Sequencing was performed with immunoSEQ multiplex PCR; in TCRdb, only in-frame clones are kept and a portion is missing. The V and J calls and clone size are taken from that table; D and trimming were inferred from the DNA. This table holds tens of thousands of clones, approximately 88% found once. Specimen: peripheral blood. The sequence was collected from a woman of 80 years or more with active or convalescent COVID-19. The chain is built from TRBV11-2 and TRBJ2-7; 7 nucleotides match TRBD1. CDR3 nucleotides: TGTGCCAGCAGCTTAAGGGGCCGGGACAGCTACTACGAGCAGTACTTC. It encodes CASSLRGRDSYYEQYF.